This entry features one T cell receptor (beta chain) sequence. The clone's antigen remains unknown. Qualities for individual bases were not recorded, and no much larger clone is one base off. TCR beta CDR3 regions were amplified from RNA transcripts. The first round of RT-PCR for the TCR CDR3 was performed with the HTBI primer set and the Qiagen OneStep RT-PCR kit. The libraries were constructed in a second round of multiplex PCR and then size-selected and purified. The libraries were sequenced on an Illumina HiSeq2000 using paired-end 100 bp reads. The authors processed their data as follows. SOAPnuke was used to process the raw data, with reads discarded if the reads contained adapters or uncalled bases, had a mean Phred below 15, or lacked an exact constant-primer or identifier match. High-quality paired reads were merged with COPE v1.2.5, and unique nucleotide sequences were defined as clonotypes. Clonotypes were aligned to IMGT TRBV, TRBD and TRBJ reference segments using MiTCR v1.1. The analysis was restricted to V-J combinations with a frequency above 0.0001, which together covered over 99% of the repertoires. The TCS score was defined as the ratio of F50 (clonal expansion) to E x V (chaos), calculated using BLOSUM62-based TCRdist between CDR3 peptides within each V-J. Welch's t-statistics and random forest reduced 450 to 600 V-J features to roughly 13, which were used in a naive Bayes classifier (R e1071). TCRdb took the public reads, trimmed them with fastp at Q25, ran MiXCR for clone calling and kept in-frame beta chains. Every entry covers one CDR3 protein and lists the most common genes and DNA from its rows. TCRdb assigned the V and J calls; the authors' analysis was not used. Recorded for this sample are 560,000 or so distinct CDR3 sequences; 46% of them occurred a single time. 8% to 8.5% of the sample comes from the top ten.

Relative to germline, V is missing 10 bases and J is missing 3 bases, with 17 bases of the junction outside any gene match. The CDR3, from cysteine to phenylalanine, totals 16 residues. The entry retains the CDR3 DNA only, 48 bases that are in frame from base 1. CDR1 ENHRY and CDR2 SYGVKD were looked up in the germline V gene. Graves' hyperthyroidism was defined as stable when no progression to ophthalmopathy occurred over 18 months of follow-up. Hyperthyroidism patients were newly diagnosed, with disease duration under 2 months, and aged 18 to 65 years. Patients with uncontrolled infections, other autoimmune diseases, pregnancy or lactation were excluded. Clinical symptoms, serum thyroxine and TRAb, thyroid ultrasound, and orbital computed tomography formed the basis for the diagnoses. Total RNA was extracted using Trizol reagent, and RNA quality was assessed on an Agilent 2100 Bioanalyzer. The source of the sample is a study of T cells in Graves' hyperthyroidism and ophthalmopathy (dated by TCRdb to the late 2010s). For the study in its entirety: To identify TCR V-J signatures that set the groups apart, the researchers used a discovery cohort of about a hundred patients, made up of roughly 40 with Graves' ophthalmopathy and some 58 with stable Graves' hyperthyroidism. Prospective prediction of ophthalmopathy was tested in an independent validation cohort of approximately 19 hyperthyroidism patients and some 17 patients who later progressed to ophthalmopathy. The roughly 100 discovery patients were randomly split 7:3 into training and test sets. In about 6 Graves' hyperthyroidism patients, the study also compared T-cell repertoires from thyroid tissue with T-cell repertoires from blood. Once sampling was done, hyperthyroidism patients were given methimazole at a starting dose of 30 mg daily, whereas ophthalmopathy patients were given high-dose intravenous methylprednisolone. TCR Vbeta CDR3 sequencing of 120 to 150 peripheral blood samples (43 ophthalmopathy, 75 hyperthyroidism and around 17 progressor patients) is reported in the paper.

The investigation overall reported the following: During validation, the model predicted progression to ophthalmopathy a median of roughly 7.1 months ahead of onset, with 60% to 71% sensitivity and roughly 75% specificity. Sample size was not statistically predetermined, and blinding of investigators to group allocation was not performed. A model built on a 13 V-J signature distinguished ophthalmopathy from stable hyperthyroidism, reaching 87.88% sensitivity and about 81% specificity in cross-validation and 80%/75% in testing. Most expanded thyroid clonotypes (frequency above 0.001) were also detected in blood, suggesting blood repertoires may reflect thyroid immune responses.

The sequence links TRBV10-3 to TRBJ2-7, and TRBD1 matches 8 of the central bases. The sample comprised peripheral blood or thyroid tissue (not recorded which). This TCR came from a woman between 18 and 29 years old with Graves' hyperthyroidism. Donor details come from another sample of the same person, matched by shared clones. The nucleotide sequence reads TGTGCCACCAGGACCGATTGGGACAGGAGACTCTACGAGCAGTACTTC. Translated, this is CATRTDWDRRLYEQYF.